Shown below are 29 T cell receptor beta chains from a single sample sequenced in a study of Tregs in tolerant kidney transplant recipients. Sequencing was performed with immunoSEQ multiplex PCR; in TCRdb, only in-frame clones are kept and a portion is missing. The sample gives tens of thousands of clones, 84% of which show up once; approximately 4.8% is in the top ten. Input material: CD4+ T cells from blood. Source of these receptors: a human donor in good health.

CDR3 sequence reads: CASTVTGFGQPQHF. The CDR3 nucleotides are TGTGCCAGTACGGTAACGGGTTTCGGTCAGCCCCAGCATTTT. This sequence joins TRBV19 and TRBJ1-5; D gene unclear. V lost 7 bases and J 6 bases, leaving 16 bases between the germline ends. The CDR3 covers 14 residues. Germline CDR1 LNHDA, CDR2 SQIVND (reference sequence).

The CDR3 sequence is CAWSVSPLKYF. DNA for the CDR3: TGTGCCTGGAGTGTAAGTCCCCTCAAATATTTT. The rearrangement links TRBV30 to TRBJ2-3; the D is unclear. Trimming shortened V by 0 bases and J by 15 bases, and 13 bases separated the two germline ends. The CDR3 sequence is 11 residues long. CDR1 is GTSNPN, CDR2 SVGIG, per germline (reference sequence).

This clone has just one count. The genes are TRBV11-3 and TRBJ2-7; D perhaps matches TRBD2 (5 bases). Per the germline V gene, CDR1 is SGHNT and CDR2 is YENEEA. This CDR3 is built from 15 residues. Trimming shortened V by 5 bases and J by 6 bases, and 20 bases separated the two germline ends. The CDR3 loop reads CASSQGFGRSREQYF. For the CDR3, the DNA is TGTGCCAGCAGCCAAGGGTTTGGGAGATCTCGCGAGCAGTACTTC.

CDR3 bases: TGTGCCAGCAGCCGATGGAGGGCGGGAGTGGGTAATGAGCAGTTCTTC. This codes for CASSRWRAGVGNEQFF. J is TRBJ2-1 and V is TRBV13, with 7 bases matching TRBD2. The V and J ends lost 5 bases and 7 bases, in that order; junction bases with no gene match: 14. Per germline, CDR1 PRHDT and CDR2 FYEKMQ (reference sequence). The CDR3 runs to 16 residues.

Concerning this clone: The junction shows a germline mismatch at one end, possibly a read error. CDR3: CAWSHGTSQEIQYF. Written as DNA, the CDR3 is TGTGCCTGGAGCCACGGGACTTCACAAGAGATCCAGTACTTC. The rearrangement uses TRBV30 and TRBJ2-5; tentative D call: TRBD2 (6 bases). The CDR3 length is 14 residues. The germline gives CDR1 GTSNPN, CDR2 SVGIG (reference sequence). Complete variable domain (other parts from reference TRBV30 and TRBJ2-5): SQTIHQWPATLVQPVGSPLSLECTVEGTSNPNLYWYRQAAGRGLQLLFYSVGIGQISSEVPQNLSASRPQDRQFILSSKKLLLSDSGFYLCAWSHGTSQEIQYFGPGTRLLVL.

This chain uses TRBV5-1 with TRBJ2-3, with D hard to call. Deletions cut 4 bases from V and 1 base from J, with 7 bases between. Germline V gene data show CDR1 as SGHRS and CDR2 as YFSETQ. There are 13 residues in the CDR3. The CDR3 region has the DNA TGCGCCAGCAGCGCCTTCCGCACAGATACGCAGTATTTT. Protein product: CASSAFRTDTQYF.

The chain has TRBV4-2 and TRBJ2-1; TRBD2 is a possible D gene (6 bases). The ends were cut back, 4 bases at V and 3 bases at J, with 19 bases in the middle. CDR1 LGHNA and CDR2 YNFKEQ come from the germline V gene. The CDR3 contains 17 residues. The CDR3 sequence: CASSPGIGGNFYNEQFF. CDR3 DNA sequence: TGTGCCAGCAGCCCAGGGATTGGCGGGAACTTCTACAATGAGCAGTTCTTC.

This CDR3 reads CASSLVLGGRPDISGANVLTF. The CDR3 DNA reads TGTGCCAGCAGCTTGGTCCTCGGGGGTCGCCCCGACATCTCTGGGGCCAACGTCCTGACTTTC. The V gene is TRBV13, the J gene TRBJ2-6; perhaps TRBD2 as D (6 bases). The ends were cut back, 3 bases at V and 0 bases at J, with 24 bases in the middle. Germline-derived CDR1 and CDR2 are PRHDT and FYEKMQ (reference sequence). This CDR3 region has 21 residues.

The chain combines TRBV29-1 with TRBJ1-1; tentatively, D is TRBD1 (5 bases). The CDR3 is made up of 14 amino acids. Trimming left V 2 bases short and J 7 bases short, with 17 bases between. CDR1 is SQVTM and CDR2 is ANQGSEA in the germline V gene. Here the CDR3 DNA reads TGCAGCGTTGAAATGTCAGGGCACACTTATGAAGCTTTCTTT. Its protein is CSVEMSGHTYEAFF.

The chain carries TRBV2 and TRBJ2-6; 9 bases are a match to TRBD1. This CDR3 has 16 amino acids. The trim removed 7 bases at V and 0 bases at J, leaving 4 bases unmatched. Germline CDR1 and CDR2: SNHLY and FYNNEI. The CDR3 is CASTGQGFSGANVLTF. The CDR3 bases are TGTGCCAGCACGGGACAGGGCTTCTCTGGGGCCAACGTCCTGACTTTC.

The J gene is TRBJ1-6, the V gene TRBV7-3, with unresolved D. Germline CDR1 is SGHTA and CDR2 is FQGTGA. This CDR3 region has 13 residues. The V end was cut by 2 bases, the J end by 7 bases, with 6 bases between. The CDR3 loop is CASSLWWNSPLHF. The CDR3 DNA is TGTGCCAGCAGCTTATGGTGGAATTCACCCCTCCACTTT.

V is TRBV29-1 and J is TRBJ1-5, with D maybe TRBD1 (5 bases). V was clipped by 6 bases and J by 3 bases, with 9 bases between them. This CDR3 region has 12 residues. Germline V gene sequence: CDR1 SQVTM, CDR2 ANQGSEA. The DNA for the CDR3 is TGCAGCGTACAGGTGAACAATCAGCCCCAGCATTTT. Amino acid sequence: CSVQVNNQPQHF.

The gene calls are TRBV11-3 and TRBJ2-7, with D hard to call. The V end was cut by 8 bases, the J end by 1 base, with 12 bases between. Looked up from germline, CDR1 is SGHNT and CDR2 is YENEEA. This CDR3 spans 13 amino acids. The CDR3 sequence: CASAGLDSYEQYF. CDR3 in DNA: TGTGCCAGCGCTGGTTTGGATTCCTACGAGCAGTACTTC.

This clone was seen just once. This sequence joins TRBV19 and TRBJ2-1; TRBD1 is a possible D gene (5 bases). The length of the CDR3 is 15 residues. The germline gives CDR1 LNHDA, CDR2 SQIVND (reference sequence). V gave up 3 bases and J gave up 5 bases, with 14 bases separating them. CDR3 DNA: TGTGCCAGTAGTATTGGTCAGGGTTTTGACAATGAGCAGTTCTTC. The encoded protein is CASSIGQGFDNEQFF.

The chain employs TRBV30 and TRBJ1-5; D unresolved. The V gene lost 3 bases and the J gene lost 1 base, with 10 bases spanning the gap. The CDR3 loop spans 14 amino acids. Germline CDR1 is GTSNPN and CDR2 is SVGIG (reference sequence). The chain's CDR3 is CAWSVTLSNQPQHF. DNA for the CDR3: TGTGCCTGGAGCGTGACACTGAGCAATCAGCCCCAGCATTTT. Together with reference TRBV30 and TRBJ1-5, the CDR3 gives the full variable domain: SQTIHQWPATLVQPVGSPLSLECTVEGTSNPNLYWYRQAAGRGLQLLFYSVGIGQISSEVPQNLSASRPQDRQFILSSKKLLLSDSGFYLCAWSVTLSNQPQHFGDGTRLSIL.

V usage is TRBV27 and J usage is TRBJ2-6; D possibly corresponds to TRBD1 (6 bases). V was shortened by 1 base and J by 2 bases, with 9 bases between the two germline ends. Germline-derived CDR1 and CDR2 are MNHEY and SMNVEV (reference sequence). The CDR3 has 16 amino acids. The CDR3 DNA reads as TGTGCCAGCAGTTTATATACAGGGCCTGGGGCCAACGTCCTGACTTTC. Translation: CASSLYTGPGANVLTF.

This rearrangement joins TRBV7-9 to TRBJ2-5; 7 nucleotides match TRBD1. This CDR3 is built from 14 residues. V was pared by 4 bases and J by 4 bases, with 6 bases of the junction left unmatched. Per germline, CDR1 SEHNR and CDR2 FQNEAQ (reference sequence). CDR3 sequence: CASSSGQVGETQYF. The CDR3 bases are TGTGCCAGCAGCTCCGGACAGGTGGGAGAGACCCAGTACTTC.

The rearrangement links TRBV11-3 to TRBJ2-7; D possibly matches TRBD1 or TRBD2 (5 bases each). The CDR3 totals 14 residues. V dropped 5 bases and J dropped 4 bases, with 15 bases sitting between them. CDR1 and CDR2 (germline): SGHNT, YENEEA. The CDR3 is CASSVGAGSYEQYF. CDR3 DNA: TGTGCCAGCAGCGTCGGGGCAGGCAGTTACGAGCAGTACTTC.

This sequence joins TRBV14 and TRBJ2-5; D perhaps matches TRBD2 (5 bases). Germline V gene sequence: CDR1 SGHDN, CDR2 FVKESK. The CDR3 is 15 residues long. Between the trimmed V and J ends, which lost 1 base and 1 base, there was a span of 10 bases. The CDR3 is CASSQVVRGQETQYF. DNA for the CDR3: TGTGCCAGCAGCCAAGTCGTCCGGGGCCAAGAGACCCAGTACTTC.

The J gene is TRBJ1-6, the V gene TRBV19, with D perhaps matching TRBD1 (5 bases). The V gene lost 3 bases and the J gene lost 0 bases, with 9 bases spanning the gap. The CDR3 loop spans 16 amino acids. Germline CDR1 LNHDA, CDR2 SQIVND (reference sequence). The CDR3 region has the DNA TGTGCCAGTAGTATTCTTACAGGCTCCTATAATTCACCCCTCCACTTT. Protein product: CASSILTGSYNSPLHF.

V and J are TRBV10-1 and TRBJ2-1, with 9 positions matching TRBD2. The CDR3 has 15 residues. J was trimmed by 9 bases and V by 10 bases; bases with no gene match: 16. Germline CDR1 WNHNN, CDR2 SYGVQD (reference sequence). CDR3: CATRGVLAGSSEQFF. CDR3 nucleotide sequence: TGCGCCACGCGAGGAGTTCTAGCGGGGAGCAGTGAGCAGTTCTTC.

This clone rates as medium-sized. This chain uses TRBV27 with TRBJ2-7, with D hard to call. CDR3 length equals 13 residues. Germline lookup yields CDR1 MNHEY and CDR2 SMNVEV (reference sequence). With 2 bases removed from V and 3 bases from J, the gap between germline ends came to 8 bases. The CDR3 loop is CASSLRVGYEQYF. Here the CDR3 DNA reads TGTGCCAGCAGTTTAAGGGTGGGCTACGAGCAGTACTTC.

This clone was seen at least ten times. V gene TRBV15 combines with J gene TRBJ1-2; D ambiguous. CDR3 size: 13 residues. With 4 bases removed from V and 5 bases from J, the gap between germline ends came to 11 bases. Germline V CDR1 and CDR2: LNHNV, YYDKDF (reference sequence). The CDR3 region has the DNA TGTGCCACCAGCACTGGAATGAATTATGGCTACACCTTC. Its protein product is CATSTGMNYGYTF.

CDR3 bases: TGTGCCTGGAGTGGACCGGGGGGAGAGACCCAGTACTTC. Translation: CAWSGPGGETQYF. J is TRBJ2-5 and V is TRBV30, with 7 bases fitting TRBD2. V was clipped by 1 base and J by 4 bases; unmatched bases: 3. Per the germline V gene, CDR1 is GTSNPN and CDR2 is SVGIG (reference sequence). The CDR3 is 13 residues long.

CDR3 residues: CASSATWGLLGNEQFF. CDR3 nucleotide sequence: TGTGCCAGTAGTGCCACCTGGGGGCTCCTCGGCAATGAGCAGTTCTTC. The genes are TRBV19 and TRBJ2-1, with D possibly matching TRBD1 (6 bases). V shed 5 bases and J shed 6 bases, with 20 bases lying between them. The germline V gene has CDR1 LNHDA and CDR2 SQIVND (reference sequence). The CDR3 loop spans 16 amino acids.

In its sample, this clone was seen once. The gene calls are TRBV4-3 and TRBJ2-7, with TRBD2 identical over 8 bases. CDR3 length: 18 amino acids. Germline lookup yields CDR1 LGHNA and CDR2 YSLEER. Unmatched junction bases numbered 18, after V lost 3 bases and J lost 5 bases. The CDR3 nucleotides read TGCGCCAGCAGCCACACCACGGAATCGGGACTAGTCCCCAACGAGCAGTACTTC. Translating gives CASSHTTESGLVPNEQYF.

The chain recombines TRBV18 with TRBJ2-2; D gene uncertain. The length of the CDR3 is 13 residues. With 2 bases removed from V and 9 bases from J, the gap between germline ends came to 10 bases. CDR1 is KGHSH, CDR2 LQKENI, per germline. In DNA, the CDR3 is TGTGCCAGCTCACCAAGTGCGTCTTGGGAGCTGTTTTTT. This codes for CASSPSASWELFF.

CDR3 DNA: TGTGCCTGGAGTGTACCAGAGCGGGAGCATACGCAGTATTTT. Its protein is CAWSVPEREHTQYF. This sequence joins TRBV30 and TRBJ2-3, with 8 bases aligning to TRBD2. Germline V gene sequence: CDR1 GTSNPN, CDR2 SVGIG (reference sequence). J gave up 7 bases and V 0 bases, and 6 bases lay outside the gene matches. The CDR3 has 14 amino acids.

CDR3 region: CAISDGQGGLFGELFF. In DNA form, the CDR3 reads TGTGCCATCAGCGATGGACAGGGGGGCTTGTTTGGGGAGCTGTTTTTT. The rearrangement uses TRBV10-3 and TRBJ2-2; TRBD1 matches at 10 bases. The CDR3 extends over 16 amino acids. The J segment lost 8 bases and the V segment lost 6 bases, leaving 12 bases of the junction unmatched. Germline values: CDR1 ENHRY, CDR2 SYGVKD.